Described below is a single T cell receptor beta chain sequence and its context. Its specificity is not known. This record comes from a study of PD-1 blockade in classical Hodgkin lymphoma. Germline trimming cut 6 bases from V and 1 base from J; bases unmatched to any gene: 9. The CDR3 extends over 18 amino acids. CDR1 SNHLY and CDR2 FYNNEI come from the germline V gene. Points from the study as a whole: CD4+ TCR diversity climbed significantly by C4D1, unlike CD8+ TCR diversity. Exclusion was applied to patients who started nivolumab under 1 year after ASCT. Complete responders entered with baseline diversity on par with newly diagnosed patients, the results showed.

Time point of the sample: cycle 4 day 1 (C4D1), after more than 5 weeks of nivolumab. Every patient was affected by relapse after autologous stem cell transplantation, while exposure to brentuximab vedotin was not uniform. Complete response, partial response or progressive disease were the best responses. The repertoire was sequenced with immunoSEQ multiplex PCR; TCRdb's copy has only in-frame clones and lacks some. In the table there are around 46,000 clones, 90% of which are singletons. J is TRBJ2-1 and V is TRBV2; 13 bases are shared with TRBD2. The TCR comes from a human donor with classical Hodgkin lymphoma. The starting material was peripheral blood mononuclear cells (PBMCs), obtained before the fourth cycle of nivolumab. CDR3 in DNA: TGTGCCAGCAGAGAAACTAGCGGGAGGGCCTCTTCCTACAATGAGCAGTTCTTC. This codes for CASRETSGRASSYNEQFF.